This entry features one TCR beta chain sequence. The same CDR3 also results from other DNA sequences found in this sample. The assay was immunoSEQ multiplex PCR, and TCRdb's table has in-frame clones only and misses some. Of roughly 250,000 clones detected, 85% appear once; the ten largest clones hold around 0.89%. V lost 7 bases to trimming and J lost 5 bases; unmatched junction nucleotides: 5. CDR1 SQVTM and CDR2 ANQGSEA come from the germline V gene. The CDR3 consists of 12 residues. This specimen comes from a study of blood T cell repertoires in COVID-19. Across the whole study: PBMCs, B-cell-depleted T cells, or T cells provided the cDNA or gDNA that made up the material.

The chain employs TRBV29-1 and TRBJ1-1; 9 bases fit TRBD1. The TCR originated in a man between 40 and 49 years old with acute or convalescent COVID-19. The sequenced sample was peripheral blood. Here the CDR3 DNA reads TGCAGCGGGGGACAGGGAGGGACTGAAGCTTTCTTT. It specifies CSGGQGGTEAFF.